This TCR beta chain was captured in a study of identical twins. Overall study findings and caveats: There was an excess of low generation probability in the out-of-frame alpha sequences that twins shared.

With no exceptions, donors were healthy Caucasians. Via MiXCR, TCRdb re-called the 5' RACE reads, giving one row per CDR3 protein. The table includes approximately 690,000 distinct CDR3 sequences, approximately 6.1% detected once. CDR3 length: 13 residues. The trim removed 9 bases at V and 7 bases at J, leaving 11 bases unmatched. CDR1 is LNHNV, CDR2 YYDKDF, per germline (reference sequence). This clonotype has just a few counts. Its specificity is unknown. The receptor's source is a man aged 18 to 29 in good health. V gene TRBV15 combines with J gene TRBJ1-2; 7 nucleotides agree with TRBD1. Source material: naive T cells sorted from blood. CDR3: CATGTGDSSGYTF. The CDR3 DNA reads as TGTGCCACGGGAACAGGGGACTCTTCTGGCTACACCTTC.